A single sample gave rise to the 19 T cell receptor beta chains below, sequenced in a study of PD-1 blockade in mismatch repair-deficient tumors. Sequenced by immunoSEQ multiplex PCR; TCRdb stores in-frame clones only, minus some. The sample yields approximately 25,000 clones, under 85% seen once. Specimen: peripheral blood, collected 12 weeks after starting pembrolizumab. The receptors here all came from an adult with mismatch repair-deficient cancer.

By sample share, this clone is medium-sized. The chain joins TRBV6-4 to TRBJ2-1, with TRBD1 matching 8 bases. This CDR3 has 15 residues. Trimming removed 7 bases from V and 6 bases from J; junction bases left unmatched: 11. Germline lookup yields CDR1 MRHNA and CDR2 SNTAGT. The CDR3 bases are TGTGCCAGCAAAGTTGGGACAGGCCCCTCCAATGAGCAGTTCTTC. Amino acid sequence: CASKVGTGPSNEQFF.

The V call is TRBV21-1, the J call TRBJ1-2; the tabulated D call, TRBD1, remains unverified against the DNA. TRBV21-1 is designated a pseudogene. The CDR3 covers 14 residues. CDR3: CASSNGTGGDGYTF. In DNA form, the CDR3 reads TGTGCCAGCAGCAACGGGACAGGTGGAGATGGCTACACCTTC.

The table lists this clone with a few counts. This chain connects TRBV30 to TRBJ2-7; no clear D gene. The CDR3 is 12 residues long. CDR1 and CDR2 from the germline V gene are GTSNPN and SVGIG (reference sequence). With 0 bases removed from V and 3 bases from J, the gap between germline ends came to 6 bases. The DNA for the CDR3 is TGTGCCTGGAGTGTAGGCCACTACGAGCAGTACTTC. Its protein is CAWSVGHYEQYF.

The CDR3 protein is CASSDSIGGTDTQYF. The DNA of the CDR3 is TGTGCCAGCAGTGACTCGATTGGGGGCACAGATACGCAGTATTTT. V gene TRBV6-4 combines with J gene TRBJ2-3; no clear D. V was trimmed by 0 bases and J by 1 base, leaving 8 bases between them. The CDR3 contains 15 residues. Germline values: CDR1 MRHNA, CDR2 SNTAGT.

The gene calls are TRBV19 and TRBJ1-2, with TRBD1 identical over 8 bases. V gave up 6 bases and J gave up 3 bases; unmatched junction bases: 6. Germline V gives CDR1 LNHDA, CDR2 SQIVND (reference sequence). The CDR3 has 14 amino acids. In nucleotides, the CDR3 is TGTGCCAGTAGAATCCCAGGGGGCTACTATGGCTACACCTTC. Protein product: CASRIPGGYYGYTF.

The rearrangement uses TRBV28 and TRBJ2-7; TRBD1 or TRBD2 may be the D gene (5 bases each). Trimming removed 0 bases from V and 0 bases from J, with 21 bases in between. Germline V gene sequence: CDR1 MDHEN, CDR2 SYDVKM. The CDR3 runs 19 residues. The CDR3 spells CASSLWVLVGPFSSYEQYF. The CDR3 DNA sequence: TGTGCCAGCAGTTTATGGGTATTGGTGGGACCATTTAGCTCCTACGAGCAGTACTTC.

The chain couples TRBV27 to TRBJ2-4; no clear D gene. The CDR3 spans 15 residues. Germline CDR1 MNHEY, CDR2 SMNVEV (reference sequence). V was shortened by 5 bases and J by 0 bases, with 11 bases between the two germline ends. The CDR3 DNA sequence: TGTGCCAGCAGTAAAAATCGAGTAGCCAAAAACATTCAGTACTTC. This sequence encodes CASSKNRVAKNIQYF.

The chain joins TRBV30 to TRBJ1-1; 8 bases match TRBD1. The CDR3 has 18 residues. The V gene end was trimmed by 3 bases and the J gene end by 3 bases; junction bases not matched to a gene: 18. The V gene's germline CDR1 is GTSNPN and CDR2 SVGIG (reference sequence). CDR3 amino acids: CAWRQAGGNFKVYTEAFF. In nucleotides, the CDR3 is TGTGCCTGGAGACAAGCAGGGGGCAATTTTAAGGTGTACACTGAAGCTTTCTTT.

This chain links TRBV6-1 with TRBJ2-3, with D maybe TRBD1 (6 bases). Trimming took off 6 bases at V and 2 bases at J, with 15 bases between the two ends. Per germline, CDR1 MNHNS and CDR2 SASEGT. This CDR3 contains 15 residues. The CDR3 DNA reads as TGTGCCAGCAGAAGACAGGACTCATACACAGATACGCAGTATTTT. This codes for CASRRQDSYTDTQYF.

DNA of the CDR3: TGCAGCGTTGAAGATCCTAAGAGGGTTTCGGGAAATGAGCAGTTCTTC. Amino acid sequence: CSVEDPKRVSGNEQFF. This chain links TRBV29-1 with TRBJ2-1; D may be TRBD2 (5 bases). CDR3 length equals 16 residues. V lost 0 bases to trimming and J lost 7 bases, with 19 bases between them. In germline, CDR1 is SQVTM, CDR2 ANQGSEA.

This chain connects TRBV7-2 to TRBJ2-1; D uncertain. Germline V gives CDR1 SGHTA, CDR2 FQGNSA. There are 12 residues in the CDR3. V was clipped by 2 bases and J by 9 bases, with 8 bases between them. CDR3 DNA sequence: TGTGCCAGCAGCTTAACCGGGTTTGAGCAGTTCTTC. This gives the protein CASSLTGFEQFF.

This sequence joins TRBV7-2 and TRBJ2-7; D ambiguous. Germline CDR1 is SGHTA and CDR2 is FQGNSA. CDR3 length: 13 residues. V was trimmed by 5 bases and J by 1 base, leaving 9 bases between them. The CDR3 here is CASSVGRSYEQYF. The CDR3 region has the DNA TGTGCCAGCAGCGTAGGACGGTCCTACGAGCAGTACTTC.

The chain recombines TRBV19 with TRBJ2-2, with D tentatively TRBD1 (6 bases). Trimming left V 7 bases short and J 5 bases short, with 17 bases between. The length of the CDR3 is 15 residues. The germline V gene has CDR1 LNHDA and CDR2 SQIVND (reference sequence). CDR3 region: CASKPQGRGTGELFF. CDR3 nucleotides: TGTGCCAGTAAGCCACAGGGTAGAGGAACCGGGGAGCTGTTTTTT. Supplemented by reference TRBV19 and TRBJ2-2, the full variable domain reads DGGITQSPKYLFRKEGQNVTLSCEQNLNHDAMYWYRQDPGQGLRLIYYSQIVNDFQKGDIAEGYSVSREKKESFPLTVTSAQKNPTAFYLCASKPQGRGTGELFFGEGSRLTVL.

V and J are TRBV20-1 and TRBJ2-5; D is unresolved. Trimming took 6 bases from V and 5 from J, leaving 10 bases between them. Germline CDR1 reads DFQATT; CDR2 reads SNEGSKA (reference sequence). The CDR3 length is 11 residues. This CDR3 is CSAPTTETQYF. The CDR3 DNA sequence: TGCAGTGCCCCGACGACGGAGACCCAGTACTTC.

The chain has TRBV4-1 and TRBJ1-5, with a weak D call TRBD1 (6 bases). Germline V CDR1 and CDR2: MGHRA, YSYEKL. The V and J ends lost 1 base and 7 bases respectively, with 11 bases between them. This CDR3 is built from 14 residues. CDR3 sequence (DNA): TGCGCCAGCAGCCAAGTACAGGGTTTGCAGCCCCAGCATTTT. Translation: CASSQVQGLQPQHF.

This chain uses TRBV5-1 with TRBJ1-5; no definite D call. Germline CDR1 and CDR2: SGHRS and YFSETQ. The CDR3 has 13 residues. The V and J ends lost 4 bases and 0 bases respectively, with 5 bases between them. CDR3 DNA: TGCGCCAGCAGCCCGGATAGCAATCAGCCCCAGCATTTT. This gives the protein CASSPDSNQPQHF.

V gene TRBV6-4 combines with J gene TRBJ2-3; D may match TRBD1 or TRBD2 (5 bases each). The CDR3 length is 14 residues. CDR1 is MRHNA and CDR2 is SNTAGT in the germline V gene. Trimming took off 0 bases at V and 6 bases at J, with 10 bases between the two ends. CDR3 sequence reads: CASSDSGASDTQYF. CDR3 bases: TGTGCCAGCAGTGACTCAGGGGCTAGCGATACGCAGTATTTT.

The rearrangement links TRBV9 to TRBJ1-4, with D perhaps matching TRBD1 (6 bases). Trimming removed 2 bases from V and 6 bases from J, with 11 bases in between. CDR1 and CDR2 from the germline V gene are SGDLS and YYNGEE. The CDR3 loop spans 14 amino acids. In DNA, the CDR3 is TGTGCCAGCAGCGTCGGCAGGGGTGATGAAAAACTGTTTTTT. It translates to CASSVGRGDEKLFF.

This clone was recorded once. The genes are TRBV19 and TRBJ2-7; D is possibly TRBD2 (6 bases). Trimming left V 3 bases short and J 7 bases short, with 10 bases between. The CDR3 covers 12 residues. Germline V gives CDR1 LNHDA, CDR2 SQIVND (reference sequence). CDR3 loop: CASSMYGREQYF. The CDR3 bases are TGTGCCAGTAGTATGTATGGGAGGGAGCAGTACTTC.